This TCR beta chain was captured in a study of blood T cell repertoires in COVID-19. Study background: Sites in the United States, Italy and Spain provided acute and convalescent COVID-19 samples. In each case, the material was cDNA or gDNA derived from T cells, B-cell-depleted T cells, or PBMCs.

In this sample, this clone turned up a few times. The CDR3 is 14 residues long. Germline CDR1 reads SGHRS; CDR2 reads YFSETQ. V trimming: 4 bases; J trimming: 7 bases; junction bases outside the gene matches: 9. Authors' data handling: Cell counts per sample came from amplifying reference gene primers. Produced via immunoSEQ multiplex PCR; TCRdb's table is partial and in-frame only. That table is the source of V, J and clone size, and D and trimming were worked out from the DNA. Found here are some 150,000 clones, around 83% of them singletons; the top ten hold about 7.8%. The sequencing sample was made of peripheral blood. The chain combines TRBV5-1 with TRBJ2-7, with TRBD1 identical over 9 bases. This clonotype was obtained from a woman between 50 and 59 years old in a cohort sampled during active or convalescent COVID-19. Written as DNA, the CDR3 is TGCGCCAGCAGCCCCGGGACAGGGAATTTGGAGCAGTACTTC. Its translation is CASSPGTGNLEQYF.